The next 5 T cell receptor beta chains were all read from a single sample in a study of molecular identifiers for immune sequencing clone quantification. From the PCR reads, TCRdb called clonotypes with MiXCR, one entry per CDR3 protein. The table has around 480,000 distinct CDR3 sequences, about 22% seen once. Specimen: naive CD8+ T cells from blood, with Jurkat cell RNA spiked in. Subset reported: FACS-sorted CD8+CD4-CCR7+CD45RA+ naive T cells. Receptor source: a human donor in good health. Some libraries in this study had Jurkat cell RNA spiked in.

The chain uses TRBV19 and TRBJ2-7, with 10 bases lining up with TRBD2. The germline CDR1 and CDR2 sequences are LNHDA and SQIVND (reference sequence). The CDR3 consists of 15 residues. After removal of 3 bases from V and 3 bases from J, the junction contained 5 bases not matched to a gene. CDR3 protein: CASSIYSGGNYEQYF. The CDR3 coding sequence is TGTGCCAGTAGTATTTATAGCGGGGGGAACTACGAGCAGTACTTC.

In its sample, this clonotype was seen many times. This chain connects TRBV6-2 or TRBV6-3 to TRBJ2-3; 7 positions match TRBD2. The CDR3 has 14 amino acids. V was clipped by 2 bases and J by 2 bases; unmatched bases: 1. CDR1 and CDR2 from the germline V gene are MNHEY and SVGEGT. CDR3 sequence reads: CASSYLAATDTQYF. As DNA, the CDR3 is TGTGCCAGCAGTTACCTAGCGGCCACAGATACGCAGTATTTT.

This clonotype was counted a few times. The genes are TRBV2 and TRBJ1-1; TRBD1 agrees at 8 bases. The J segment lost 1 base and the V segment lost 6 bases, leaving 7 bases of the junction unmatched. Germline V lookup: CDR1 SNHLY, CDR2 FYNNEI. This CDR3 contains 15 residues. The CDR3 DNA reads TGTGCCAGCAGCCCAACAGGGGGTCAGAACACTGAAGCTTTCTTT. Translating gives CASSPTGGQNTEAFF.

The chain uses TRBV13 and TRBJ2-3; no definite D call. The V gene lost 2 bases and the J gene lost 0 bases, with 9 bases spanning the gap. This CDR3 is built from 15 residues. CDR1 PRHDT and CDR2 FYEKMQ come from the germline V gene (reference sequence). The CDR3 sequence is CASSLRSASTDTQYF. CDR3 nucleotides: TGTGCCAGCAGCTTAAGAAGTGCTAGCACAGATACGCAGTATTTT. The full variable domain, rest sourced from reference TRBV13 and TRBJ2-3, is AAGVIQSPRHLIKEKRETATLKCYPIPRHDTVYWYQQGPGQDPQFLISFYEKMQSDKGSIPDRFSAQQFSDYHSELNMSSLELGDSALYFCASSLRSASTDTQYFGPGTRLTVL.

This clonotype came up many times. The chain has TRBV27 and TRBJ2-6; TRBD2 matches 8 bases. CDR1 is MNHEY, CDR2 SMNVEV, per germline (reference sequence). The V segment lost 3 bases and the J segment 2 bases; nucleotides outside the gene matches: 3. The CDR3 spans 16 residues. The CDR3 DNA reads TGTGCCAGCAGTTTGATAGCGGGAACTGGGGCCAACGTCCTGACTTTC. Translation gives CASSLIAGTGANVLTF.